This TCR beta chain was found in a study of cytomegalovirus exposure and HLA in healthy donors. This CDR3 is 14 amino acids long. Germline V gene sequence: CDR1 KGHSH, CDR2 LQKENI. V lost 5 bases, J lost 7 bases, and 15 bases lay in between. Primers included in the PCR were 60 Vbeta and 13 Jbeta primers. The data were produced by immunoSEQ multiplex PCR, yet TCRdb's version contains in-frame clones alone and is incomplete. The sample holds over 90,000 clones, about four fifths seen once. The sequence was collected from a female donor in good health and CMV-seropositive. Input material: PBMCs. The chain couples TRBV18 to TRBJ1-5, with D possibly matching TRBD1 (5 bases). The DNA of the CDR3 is TGTGCCAGCTCAGTCGGTGGGGAGGGGCAGCCCCAGCATTTT. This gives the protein CASSVGGEGQPQHF.